This entry lists 14 T cell receptor beta chains sequenced from one sample in a study of shared clonotypes between healthy human individuals. Assay: immunoSEQ multiplex PCR; the TCRdb copy retains only in-frame clones and omits some. The sample has fewer than 3 million clones, about nine tenths seen once; the top ten hold approximately 0.4%. Sequenced sample: naive CD4+ T cells from PBMCs. Subset of the sample: CD45RA+ positively selected. Source of these receptors: a man between 18 and 35 years old in good health. Some clones in this sample may be carry-over from other donors' samples.

This clone was picked up a small number of times. Other DNA sequences within the sample encode an identical CDR3. The V and J genes are TRBV10-3 and TRBJ1-1; tentatively, D is TRBD1 (6 bases). The germline V gene encodes CDR1 ENHRY and CDR2 SYGVKD. Trimming left V 0 bases short and J 7 bases short, with 9 bases between. The CDR3 is 13 residues long. The CDR3 reads CAISESGGSEAFF. The CDR3 coding sequence is TGTGCCATCAGTGAGTCAGGGGGGAGTGAAGCTTTCTTT.

The rearrangement links TRBV10-2 to TRBJ2-7; D is unresolved. The CDR3 consists of 14 residues. V lost 6 bases and J 2 bases, leaving 14 bases between the germline ends. Germline CDR1 is WSHSY and CDR2 is SAAADI. The CDR3 reads CASRASFNTYEQYF. In nucleotides, the CDR3 is TGCGCCAGCAGGGCCTCTTTTAACACCTACGAGCAGTACTTC.

The chain combines TRBV11-2 with TRBJ2-3; D ambiguous. The CDR3 runs to 12 residues. Germline V CDR1 and CDR2: SGHAT, FQNNGV. Trimming removed 6 bases from V and 8 bases from J, with 12 bases in between. This CDR3 is CASRLTSGTQYF. The CDR3 DNA reads as TGTGCCAGCAGGCTTACATCGGGTACGCAGTATTTT.

The J gene is TRBJ2-7, the V gene TRBV19; no clear D gene. The V gene lost 7 bases and the J gene lost 1 base, with 11 bases spanning the gap. The germline V gene encodes CDR1 LNHDA and CDR2 SQIVND (reference sequence). This CDR3 spans 13 amino acids. This CDR3 is CASKPGSSYEQYF. The CDR3 DNA reads TGTGCCAGTAAACCGGGTTCTTCCTACGAGCAGTACTTC.

The rearrangement links TRBV5-6 to TRBJ2-2, with 7 bases matching TRBD1. CDR1 is SGHDT and CDR2 is YYEEEE in the germline V gene. V was pared by 3 bases and J by 2 bases, with 4 bases of the junction left unmatched. This CDR3 contains 15 residues. The CDR3 DNA reads as TGTGCCAGCAGCTCCGGGACAGTTAACACCGGGGAGCTGTTTTTT. This gives the protein CASSSGTVNTGELFF.

This clone was recorded once. V gene TRBV30 combines with J gene TRBJ2-5; tentatively, D is TRBD2 (6 bases). The assigned J gene may be wrong: the sequence end matches TRBJ2-7 better. The germline gives CDR1 GTSNPN, CDR2 SVGIG (reference sequence). The CDR3 contains 13 residues. The CDR3 region has the DNA TGTGCCTGGAGCTCCGGGAGTAACTACGAGCAGTACTTC. As protein: CAWSSGSNYEQYF.

This clone appeared once. The rearrangement links TRBV7-2 to TRBJ2-2, with a weak D call TRBD1 (5 bases). Germline CDR1 is SGHTA and CDR2 is FQGNSA. CDR3 length equals 16 residues. V shed 5 bases and J shed 0 bases, with 13 bases lying between them. CDR3 in DNA: TGTGCCAGCAGCCCTTGGGGCGTAGCGAACACCGGGGAGCTGTTTTTT. Amino acids: CASSPWGVANTGELFF.

The chain couples TRBV6-1 to TRBJ2-5; D is unresolved. The CDR3 runs 12 residues. V was pared by 2 bases and J by 5 bases, with 6 bases between. Germline V gene sequence: CDR1 MNHNS, CDR2 SASEGT. This CDR3 is CASSEIFETQYF. As DNA, the CDR3 is TGTGCCAGCAGTGAAATCTTCGAGACCCAGTACTTC.

The chain links TRBV29-1 to TRBJ1-2; D unclear. V was clipped by 3 bases and J by 8 bases, with 13 bases between them. Germline CDR1 is SQVTM and CDR2 is ANQGSEA. This CDR3 is built from 12 residues. The CDR3 nucleotides read TGCAGCGTTGAGGTAGAGGGAGGCGGCTACACCTTC. The encoded protein is CSVEVEGGGYTF.

Concerning this clone: Other DNA sequences from this sample encode an identical CDR3 as well. The chain has TRBV19 and TRBJ2-6, with unresolved D. This CDR3 contains 15 residues. Per the germline V gene, CDR1 is LNHDA and CDR2 is SQIVND (reference sequence). Trimming removed 4 bases from V and 0 bases from J, with 7 bases in between. The CDR3 coding sequence is TGTGCCAGTAGTACGACGGGCTCTGGGGCCAACGTCCTGACTTTC. Encoded protein: CASSTTGSGANVLTF.

The genes are TRBV28 and TRBJ2-2; TRBD1 matches 12 bases. The CDR3 is 16 residues long. J gave up 6 bases and V 10 bases, and 12 bases lay outside the gene matches. Germline V gene lookup returns CDR1 MDHEN and CDR2 SYDVKM. The CDR3 is CATNLPGQGAPGELFF. The CDR3 nucleotides read TGTGCCACCAACCTCCCGGGACAGGGGGCCCCCGGGGAGCTGTTTTTT. Full variable domain (outside the CDR3, taken from reference TRBV28 and TRBJ2-2): DVKVTQSSRYLVKRTGEKVFLECVQDMDHENMFWYRQDPGLGLRLIYFSYDVKMKEKGDIPEGYSVSREKKERFSLILESASTNQTSMYLCATNLPGQGAPGELFFGEGSRLTVL.

The CDR3 sequence is CASSPRGLVEAFF. The CDR3 bases are TGCGCCAGCTCCCCGAGGGGGCTCGTCGAAGCTTTCTTT. V is TRBV5-1 and J is TRBJ1-1; 7 nucleotides align to TRBD1. This CDR3 has 13 amino acids. The germline gives CDR1 SGHRS, CDR2 YFSETQ. V lost 7 bases to trimming and J lost 8 bases; unmatched junction nucleotides: 11.

The chain combines TRBV18 with TRBJ2-7; 7 nucleotides match TRBD2. The CDR3 runs 14 residues. Germline V gene lookup returns CDR1 KGHSH and CDR2 LQKENI. V gave up 2 bases and J gave up 3 bases; unmatched junction bases: 4. The CDR3 here is CASSPVAGVYEQYF. The CDR3 DNA reads TGTGCCAGCTCACCAGTGGCGGGAGTCTACGAGCAGTACTTC.

V usage is TRBV28 and J usage is TRBJ2-7, with D tentatively TRBD1 (6 bases). The V and J ends lost 8 bases and 5 bases respectively, with 19 bases between them. CDR3 size: 14 residues. The germline V gene has CDR1 MDHEN and CDR2 SYDVKM. The CDR3 DNA reads TGTGCCAGCCTTGCGATAGTACAGGGCCACGAGCAGTACTTC. Translated: CASLAIVQGHEQYF.